This T cell receptor (beta chain) came from a study of T cells in Graves' hyperthyroidism and ophthalmopathy. Study conclusions and caveats: Blood also showed most of the thyroid clonotypes that were expanded above 0.001.

This clonotype turned up a few times. Its target is unknown. The patients, who ranged from 18 to 65 in age, presented with newly diagnosed hyperthyroidism lasting under 2 months. An approximately 10 ml volume of fresh peripheral blood provided the PBMCs. RNA transcripts served as the template for amplifying TCR beta CDR3 regions. HTBI primers were employed in a first-round RT-PCR of the TCR CDR3. TCRdb reanalysed the multiplex PCR reads using MiXCR and keeps one entry per CDR3 protein. The table lists around 560,000 distinct CDR3 sequences, approximately 16% of them singletons. The CDR3 is made up of 13 amino acids. Germline V gene data show CDR1 as LNHDA and CDR2 as SQIVND (reference sequence). V shed 7 bases and J shed 3 bases, with 12 bases lying between them.

Sequencing used blood. The rearrangement links TRBV19 to TRBJ1-2; D unresolved. This TCR was sampled from a woman younger than 30 with Graves' hyperthyroidism. This CDR3 reads CASMAQSYYGYTF. The CDR3 DNA sequence: TGTGCCAGTATGGCACAGAGCTACTATGGCTACACCTTC.